This TCR beta chain emerged from a study of cytomegalovirus exposure and HLA in healthy donors. Findings and limits, study-wide: A later analysis found that most CMV-associated TCR beta chains appeared HLA-restricted. Altogether, 164 TCR beta chains were recorded as cytomegalovirus-associated.

This PCR relied on a set of 60 Vbeta primers and 13 Jbeta primers. Clones were sequenced by immunoSEQ multiplex PCR, and TCRdb holds only the in-frame ones, with some missing. The data contain 160,000 or so clones, 60% to 80% of them seen just once; the ten biggest clones take up approximately 4.6%. Healthy donors of bone marrow made up the group. J was trimmed by 5 bases and V by 3 bases; bases with no gene match: 9. The CDR3 sequence is 17 residues long. From germline, CDR1 is SGHVS and CDR2 FQNEAQ. Only one count was recorded for this clone. Its antigen is not known. The sequence was obtained from a man younger than 35 in good health and CMV-seropositive. The gene calls are TRBV7-8 and TRBJ1-6; 8 bases align to TRBD1. The sequenced sample was PBMCs. The CDR3 DNA is TGTGCCAGCAGCTTTGCCGGGACAGGCGTTAATAATTCACCCCTCCACTTT. It specifies CASSFAGTGVNNSPLHF.